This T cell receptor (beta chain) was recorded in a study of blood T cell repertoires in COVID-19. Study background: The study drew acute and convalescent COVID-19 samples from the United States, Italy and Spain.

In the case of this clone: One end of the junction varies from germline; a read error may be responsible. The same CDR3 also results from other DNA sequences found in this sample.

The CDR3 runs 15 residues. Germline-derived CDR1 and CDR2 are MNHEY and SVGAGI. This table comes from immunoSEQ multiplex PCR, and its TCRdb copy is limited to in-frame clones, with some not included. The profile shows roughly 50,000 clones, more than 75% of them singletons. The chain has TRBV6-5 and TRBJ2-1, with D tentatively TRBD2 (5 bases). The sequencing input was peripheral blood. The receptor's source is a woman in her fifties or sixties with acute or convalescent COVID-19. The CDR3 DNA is TGCGCCAGCAGTTACGCGGGCTTTCGGGGCAATGAGCAGTTCTTC. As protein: CASSYAGFRGNEQFF.